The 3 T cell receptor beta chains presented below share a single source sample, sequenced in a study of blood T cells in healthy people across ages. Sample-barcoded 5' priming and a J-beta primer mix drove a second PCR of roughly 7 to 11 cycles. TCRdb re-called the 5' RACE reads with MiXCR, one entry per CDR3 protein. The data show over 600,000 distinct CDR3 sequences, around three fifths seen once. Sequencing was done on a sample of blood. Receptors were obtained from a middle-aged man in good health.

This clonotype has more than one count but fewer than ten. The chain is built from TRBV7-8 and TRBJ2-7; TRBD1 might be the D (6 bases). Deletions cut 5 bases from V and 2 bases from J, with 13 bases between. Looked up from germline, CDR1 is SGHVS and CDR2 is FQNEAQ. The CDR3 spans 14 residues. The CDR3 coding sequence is TGTGCCAGCAGCCCGACGGGACAAACCTACGAGCAGTACTTC. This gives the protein CASSPTGQTYEQYF.

This CDR3 is CASSSTGTGGRGEQFF. The CDR3 nucleotides read TGTGCCAGCAGCTCGACGGGGACAGGGGGCCGGGGTGAGCAGTTCTTC. The rearrangement links TRBV7-3 to TRBJ2-1; 12 nucleotides align to TRBD1. Trimming removed 4 bases from V and 9 bases from J; junction bases left unmatched: 10. CDR1 is SGHTA and CDR2 is FQGTGA in the germline V gene. The CDR3 covers 16 residues. The entire variable domain, with the rest obtained from reference TRBV7-3 and TRBJ2-1, is as follows: GAGVSQTPSNKVTEKGKYVELRCDPISGHTALYWYRQSLGQGPEFLIYFQGTGAADDSGLPNDRFFAVRPEGSVSTLKIQRTERGDSAVYLCASSSTGTGGRGEQFFGPGTRLTVL.

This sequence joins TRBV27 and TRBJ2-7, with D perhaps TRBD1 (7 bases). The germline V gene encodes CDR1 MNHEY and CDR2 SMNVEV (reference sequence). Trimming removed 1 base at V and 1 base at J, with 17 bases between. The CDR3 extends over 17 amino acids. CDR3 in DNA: TGTGCCAGCAGTTTATTTGGTCGGGCAGGGGGGTCCTACGAGCAGTACTTC. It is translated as CASSLFGRAGGSYEQYF.